The 24 T cell receptor beta chains presented below share a single source sample, sequenced in a study of cytomegalovirus exposure and HLA in healthy donors. The PCR contained 60 Vbeta and 13 Jbeta primers. Some clones are missing from TCRdb's copy, which holds only in-frame ones; the method was immunoSEQ multiplex PCR. The sample shows 140,000 or so clones, less than 90% of them seen only once. Sequenced material: PBMCs. All receptors derive from a boy aged 2 to 10 in good health and CMV-seronegative.

This rearrangement joins TRBV10-3 to TRBJ2-7, with D perhaps TRBD1 (5 bases). V was shortened by 10 bases and J by 7 bases, with 23 bases between the two germline ends. The germline V gene has CDR1 ENHRY and CDR2 SYGVKD. The CDR3 is 14 amino acids. The CDR3 region has the DNA TGTGCCACCACCGGAATCGACAGAGCAGGGGAGCAGTACTTC. Amino acid sequence: CATTGIDRAGEQYF.

This chain uses TRBV27 with TRBJ1-6; tentative D call: TRBD1 (5 bases). Germline-derived CDR1 and CDR2 are MNHEY and SMNVEV (reference sequence). The germline V and J ends were trimmed by 3 bases and 8 bases, with 17 bases remaining between them. This CDR3 region has 16 residues. The CDR3 region has the DNA TGTGCCAGCAGTTTTAGCCGCAGGGCGGTTGATTCACCCCTCCACTTT. Its protein is CASSFSRRAVDSPLHF.

This clone was detected a few times. The genes are TRBV18 and TRBJ1-5; 8 bases align to TRBD1. The CDR3 runs to 13 residues. Germline V gives CDR1 KGHSH, CDR2 LQKENI. J was trimmed by 5 bases and V by 4 bases; bases with no gene match: 1. CDR3 DNA: TGTGCCAGCTCACGGGACAGGCATCAGCCCCAGCATTTT. This gives the protein CASSRDRHQPQHF.

Points on this clone: In the same sample, other DNA sequences code for this CDR3. The CDR3 here is CASSYLRNTGELFF. The CDR3 DNA is TGTGCCAGCAGTTACCTCAGGAACACCGGGGAGCTGTTTTTT. V is TRBV6-5 and J is TRBJ2-2; D unclear. CDR1 is MNHEY and CDR2 is SVGAGI in the germline V gene. This CDR3 has 14 residues. The V gene lost 2 bases and the J gene lost 1 base, with 5 bases spanning the gap.

The table lists this clone with a few counts. The chain carries TRBV6-1 and TRBJ2-5, with 10 bases aligning to TRBD1. From germline, CDR1 is MNHNS and CDR2 SASEGT. V shed 3 bases, J shed 5 bases, and the junction held 18 bases outside the gene matches. The CDR3 has 19 amino acids. Here the CDR3 DNA reads TGTGCCAGCAGTGATACTGAAGGATTAGACAGGGGGCATTTGGAGACCCAGTACTTC. It yields the protein CASSDTEGLDRGHLETQYF.

This rearrangement joins TRBV7-8 to TRBJ2-7; 7 bases are shared with TRBD1. V was clipped by 3 bases and J by 0 bases; unmatched bases: 5. Germline CDR1 and CDR2: SGHVS and FQNEAQ. CDR3 size: 15 residues. The CDR3 region is CASSLRTGSSYEQYF. In nucleotides, the CDR3 is TGTGCCAGCAGCTTGCGGACAGGCTCCTCCTACGAGCAGTACTTC.

The chain couples TRBV7-9 to TRBJ2-7; 8 bases are shared with TRBD2. The ends lost 5 bases at V and 2 bases at J; junction bases unmatched: 5. This CDR3 contains 14 residues. Germline V CDR1 and CDR2: SEHNR, FQNEAQ (reference sequence). The CDR3 sequence: CASSPPGGAYEQYF. The CDR3 DNA sequence: TGTGCCAGCAGCCCCCCGGGGGGGGCCTACGAGCAGTACTTC.

The rearrangement joins TRBV6-1 to TRBJ2-1, with D perhaps TRBD1 (6 bases). Germline V gene sequence: CDR1 MNHNS, CDR2 SASEGT. Deletions cut 3 bases from V and 6 bases from J, with 15 bases between. This CDR3 spans 15 amino acids. The CDR3: CASSEEPTGPNEQFF. CDR3 coding DNA: TGTGCCAGCAGTGAGGAGCCTACAGGGCCCAATGAGCAGTTCTTC.

The V gene is TRBV5-5, the J gene TRBJ2-7, with 10 bases aligning to TRBD2. J was trimmed by 7 bases and V by 2 bases; bases with no gene match: 6. The CDR3 runs 14 residues. Germline V gene lookup returns CDR1 SGHKS and CDR2 YYEKEE (reference sequence). The DNA of the CDR3 is TGTGCCAGCAGCTTAGTTAGCGGGAGGAAGGAGCAGTACTTC. Its protein is CASSLVSGRKEQYF.

This clone was seen only once. This sample includes further DNA sequences coding for the same CDR3. The CDR3 loop reads CASSQEGDRGIGSPLHF. Written as DNA, the CDR3 is TGCGCCAGCAGCCAAGAAGGGGACAGGGGAATTGGTTCACCCCTCCACTTT. The chain links TRBV4-1 to TRBJ1-6; 10 bases are shared with TRBD1. J lost 9 bases, V lost 0 bases, and 8 bases had no gene match. Germline assignment: CDR1 MGHRA and CDR2 YSYEKL. The CDR3 runs 17 residues.

CDR3 nucleotides: TGTGCCAGCAGCTTAGGGATAGGGCGACAGGGGAGAGGGACCGGGGAGCTGTTTTTT. Its protein is CASSLGIGRQGRGTGELFF. The gene calls are TRBV11-2 and TRBJ2-2, with TRBD1 matching over 8 bases. The CDR3 length is 19 residues. Trimming at V came to 1 base and at J to 5 bases, leaving 15 bases not matched to a gene. CDR1 SGHAT and CDR2 FQNNGV come from the germline V gene.

The V and J genes are TRBV7-2 and TRBJ1-1; TRBD1 is a possible D gene (5 bases). The CDR3 sequence is 14 residues long. The V end lost 1 base, the J end lost 4 bases, and 10 bases lay between the germline ends. The V gene's germline CDR1 is SGHTA and CDR2 FQGNSA. CDR3 in DNA: TGTGCCAGCAGCTTAGAGGGGCGGCCCACTGAAGCTTTCTTT. It is translated as CASSLEGRPTEAFF.

This sequence joins TRBV14 and TRBJ2-2; possibly TRBD1 for D (5 bases). The ends were cut back, 2 bases at V and 7 bases at J, with 17 bases in the middle. Germline V lookup: CDR1 SGHDN, CDR2 FVKESK. CDR3 size: 16 residues. The CDR3 here is CASSQRQGGRNGELFF. The DNA of the CDR3 is TGTGCCAGCAGCCAAAGGCAGGGTGGTCGTAACGGGGAGCTGTTTTTT.

This rearrangement joins TRBV6-5 to TRBJ1-4; D remains ambiguous. This CDR3 has 14 residues. Germline loops: CDR1 MNHEY, CDR2 SVGAGI. Trimming took 7 bases from V and 7 from J, leaving 16 bases between them. The CDR3 bases are TGTGCCAGCACCAACCTGGGCGGGCGTGAAAAACTGTTTTTT. Residues: CASTNLGGREKLFF.

The gene calls are TRBV6-1 and TRBJ1-2; a weak D match, TRBD1 (6 bases). V was clipped by 5 bases and J by 8 bases, with 9 bases between them. The germline V gene encodes CDR1 MNHNS and CDR2 SASEGT. The CDR3 runs 11 residues. CDR3 sequence (DNA): TGTGCCAGCAGTTCCAGGGGAGGCTACACCTTC. Translation gives CASSSRGGYTF.

The chain joins TRBV4-3 to TRBJ2-7, with D perhaps matching TRBD2 (5 bases). Germline V gene lookup returns CDR1 LGHNA and CDR2 YSLEER. V was pared by 2 bases and J by 6 bases, with 11 bases between. The CDR3 runs 13 residues. The chain's CDR3 is CASSQKEGFEQYF. The CDR3 nucleotides read TGCGCCAGCAGCCAAAAAGAGGGATTCGAGCAGTACTTC.

The gene calls are TRBV7-2 and TRBJ2-3; no definite D call. V lost 4 bases, J lost 6 bases, and 14 bases lay in between. The germline V gene encodes CDR1 SGHTA and CDR2 FQGNSA. This CDR3 has 14 residues. As DNA, the CDR3 is TGTGCCAGCAGCTCCGACCCGGCCGGGGATACGCAGTATTTT. Its protein product is CASSSDPAGDTQYF.

This chain joins TRBV10-3 and TRBJ2-7; TRBD1 matches at 9 bases. V shed 0 bases and J 5 bases; nucleotides not matched to a gene: 8. This CDR3 has 16 amino acids. Germline V gene sequence: CDR1 ENHRY, CDR2 SYGVKD. DNA of the CDR3: TGTGCCATCAGTGAGTCGCGCCGGGGACAGGGAGACGAGCAGTACTTC. It specifies CAISESRRGQGDEQYF.

The chain is built from TRBV11-3 and TRBJ2-7, with a tentative D call TRBD1 (6 bases). CDR1 is SGHNT and CDR2 is YENEEA in the germline V gene. The CDR3 length is 15 residues. V lost 4 bases and J lost 2, with 15 bases in between. CDR3 DNA sequence: TGTGCCAGCAGCTCGAGGGGGACGGACGCCTACGAGCAGTACTTC. This translates into CASSSRGTDAYEQYF.

The chain combines TRBV7-2 with TRBJ2-1, with a tentative D call TRBD2 (5 bases). Trimming cost V 2 bases and J 2 bases, with 10 bases left between them. The V gene's germline CDR1 is SGHTA and CDR2 FQGNSA. This CDR3 has 15 residues. The CDR3 DNA is TGTGCCAGCAGCTTACTAGCCACCACCTACAATGAGCAGTTCTTC. Translation: CASSLLATTYNEQFF.

This CDR3 reads CDNLVGASNYGYTF. CDR3 DNA: TGTGACAACCTGGTGGGCGCCTCTAACTATGGCTACACCTTC. The rearrangement uses TRBV21-1 and TRBJ1-2; TRBD1 is the table's D call and was not checked against the DNA. TRBV21-1 is designated a pseudogene. The CDR3 has 14 residues.

There are a few counts of this clone. The chain carries TRBV6-5 and TRBJ2-1, with 10 bases that match TRBD2. The V segment lost 2 bases and the J segment 7 bases; nucleotides outside the gene matches: 5. From germline, CDR1 is MNHEY and CDR2 SVGAGI. This CDR3 has 15 amino acids. CDR3 protein: CASSYEAGGGNEQFF. The DNA of the CDR3 is TGTGCCAGCAGTTACGAAGCGGGAGGGGGGAATGAGCAGTTCTTC.

This chain links TRBV21-1 with TRBJ2-2; TRBD2, the table's D call, was not compared with the DNA. TRBV21-1 is labeled a pseudogene. The CDR3 runs 17 residues. In nucleotides, the CDR3 is TGTGCCAGCAGCAAAGAAGCGGGGGCGTCGAACACCGGGGAGCTGTTTTTT. Translated: CASSKEAGASNTGELFF.

The chain is built from TRBV5-1 and TRBJ1-2; possible D gene TRBD1, 6 bases. The germline V and J ends were trimmed by 6 bases and 1 base, with 13 bases remaining between them. In germline, CDR1 is SGHRS, CDR2 YFSETQ. The CDR3 length is 14 residues. CDR3 in amino acids: CASTRDTINYGYTF. Written as DNA, the CDR3 is TGCGCCAGCACGAGGGACACCATTAACTATGGCTACACCTTC.